These 18 T cell receptor beta chains share one sample of origin, sequenced in a study of shared clonotypes between healthy human individuals. TCRdb's copy holds only in-frame clones and misses some; the assay was immunoSEQ multiplex PCR. The sample includes some 100,000 clones, 55% to 70% of them seen just once. Material for sequencing was memory CD8+ T cells sorted from blood. Subset defined: CD45RO+ cells pooled with CCR7-negative TemRA cells. The source of these receptors is a woman aged 25 to 39 in good health.

The CDR3 nucleotides are TGTGCCAGCAGCTTAGTGAACACTGAAGCTTTCTTT. Translation gives CASSLVNTEAFF. The chain carries TRBV7-9 and TRBJ1-1; D gene uncertain. The ends were cut back, 1 base at V and 0 bases at J, with 0 bases in the middle. This CDR3 has 12 residues. Germline V gene lookup returns CDR1 SEHNR and CDR2 FQNEAQ (reference sequence).

Ten or more counts support this clone. This sequence joins TRBV18 and TRBJ2-7, with D perhaps matching TRBD1 (5 bases). Per germline, CDR1 KGHSH and CDR2 LQKENI. Deletions cut 1 base from V and 5 bases from J, with 12 bases between. The CDR3 covers 14 residues. The DNA for the CDR3 is TGTGCCAGCTCACCACGCAGGGATTTACACGAGCAGTACTTC. Amino acid sequence: CASSPRRDLHEQYF.

The rearrangement uses TRBV23-1 and TRBJ2-7; 11 nucleotides agree with TRBD1. TRBV23-1 is marked as an open reading frame, function uncertain. Losses at the gene ends were 2 bases for V and 1 base for J; bases not matched to a gene: 13. The CDR3 totals 19 residues. The DNA for the CDR3 is TGCGCCAGCAGTCAACCATACGGGACAGGGGGTGATGTATCCTACGAGCAGTACTTC. Its protein product is CASSQPYGTGGDVSYEQYF.

The V and J genes are TRBV6-1 and TRBJ2-5; D is perhaps TRBD2 (5 bases). Germline assignment: CDR1 MNHNS and CDR2 SASEGT. This CDR3 spans 13 amino acids. V gave up 4 bases and J gave up 4 bases, with 10 bases separating them. CDR3 loop: CASSGTGPETQYF. CDR3 sequence (DNA): TGTGCCAGCAGTGGGACTGGGCCAGAGACCCAGTACTTC.

The chain links TRBV23-1 to TRBJ2-1; D is undetermined. TRBV23-1 is an ORF for which the function is uncertain. V was trimmed by 0 bases and J by 7 bases, leaving 13 bases between them. This CDR3 region has 15 residues. The CDR3 region is CASSQSRRPRNEQFF. The DNA for the CDR3 is TGCGCCAGCAGTCAATCGCGAAGGCCGCGAAATGAGCAGTTCTTC.

The chain recombines TRBV7-9 with TRBJ2-2, with 8 bases matching TRBD1. Losses at the gene ends were 3 bases for V and 6 bases for J; bases not matched to a gene: 9. Germline assignment: CDR1 SEHNR and CDR2 FQNEAQ (reference sequence). The CDR3 is made up of 16 amino acids. The CDR3 region has the DNA TGTGCCAGCAGCTTTAGAGGTACAGGGGGATCCGGGGAGCTGTTTTTT. This translates into CASSFRGTGGSGELFF. Drawing the rest from reference TRBV7-9 and TRBJ2-2, the complete variable domain is DTGVSQNPRHKITKRGQNVTFRCDPISEHNRLYWYRQTLGQGPEFLTYFQNEAQLEKSRLLSDRFSAERPKGSFSTLEIQRTEQGDSAMYLCASSFRGTGGSGELFFGEGSRLTVL.

The chain carries TRBV10-3 and TRBJ1-3; D gene uncertain. The length of the CDR3 is 13 residues. CDR1 ENHRY and CDR2 SYGVKD come from the germline V gene. The V end was cut by 3 bases, the J end by 8 bases, with 11 bases between. Here the CDR3 reads CAISEKNSYTIYF. The DNA for the CDR3 is TGTGCCATCAGTGAAAAGAATAGCTACACCATATATTTT.

Comments on this clone: Other DNA sequences from this sample encode an identical CDR3 as well. This chain's CDR3 is CASRTLGNEQFF. The CDR3 nucleotides read TGTGCCAGCAGGACCTTGGGGAATGAGCAGTTCTTC. This chain connects TRBV6-1 to TRBJ2-1; D unclear. V lost 6 bases to trimming and J lost 7 bases, with 10 bases between them. CDR1 is MNHNS and CDR2 is SASEGT in the germline V gene. This CDR3 contains 12 residues.

This chain links TRBV28 with TRBJ2-7; no clear D gene. Per the germline V gene, CDR1 is MDHEN and CDR2 is SYDVKM. CDR3 length: 13 residues. V was pared by 3 bases and J by 3 bases, with 9 bases between. The CDR3 DNA reads TGTGCCAGCAGTTTCAGTTTCTACTACGAGCAGTACTTC. Translated: CASSFSFYYEQYF. Using reference TRBV28 and TRBJ2-7 for the parts outside the CDR3, the full variable domain is DVKVTQSSRYLVKRTGEKVFLECVQDMDHENMFWYRQDPGLGLRLIYFSYDVKMKEKGDIPEGYSVSREKKERFSLILESASTNQTSMYLCASSFSFYYEQYFGPGTRLTVT.

In this sample, this clone turned up once. The gene calls are TRBV5-4 and TRBJ2-7; D unresolved. CDR1 and CDR2 (germline): SGHNT, YYREEE (reference sequence). This CDR3 contains 14 residues. Trimming left V 2 bases short and J 6 bases short, with 15 bases between. DNA for the CDR3: TGTGCCAGCAGCTTAATGAGGCGAGGTGGCGAGCAGTACTTC. Translation gives CASSLMRRGGEQYF.

CDR3 bases: TGTGCCAGCAGTGAAGGACTAGCGGGAGACTACGAGCAGTACTTC. It yields the protein CASSEGLAGDYEQYF. V usage is TRBV6-1 and J usage is TRBJ2-7, with 12 nucleotides matching TRBD2. Germline V gene data show CDR1 as MNHNS and CDR2 as SASEGT. The ends lost 1 base at V and 3 bases at J; junction bases unmatched: 1. The CDR3 contains 15 residues.

The gene calls are TRBV27 and TRBJ2-3; 7 bases are shared with TRBD2. CDR3 size: 14 residues. V lost 7 bases to trimming and J lost 4 bases; unmatched junction nucleotides: 8. The germline CDR1 and CDR2 sequences are MNHEY and SMNVEV (reference sequence). CDR3 sequence reads: CASTWRGSSDTQYF. The DNA of the CDR3 is TGTGCCAGCACCTGGCGGGGGTCGTCAGATACGCAGTATTTT.

The gene calls are TRBV15 and TRBJ1-5; 8 bases agree with TRBD1. CDR1 LNHNV and CDR2 YYDKDF come from the germline V gene (reference sequence). V was clipped by 5 bases and J by 5 bases; unmatched bases: 5. The CDR3 covers 14 residues. CDR3 amino acids: CATSSRGRDQPQHF. DNA for the CDR3: TGTGCCACCAGCTCCAGGGGGCGGGATCAGCCCCAGCATTTT.

This clone has at least ten counts. The rearrangement links TRBV5-6 to TRBJ2-5, with 8 bases lining up with TRBD2. Germline-derived CDR1 and CDR2 are SGHDT and YYEEEE. V gave up 4 bases and J gave up 9 bases; unmatched junction bases: 11. The CDR3 consists of 14 residues. This chain's CDR3 is CASSPPGGRGAQYF. Here the CDR3 DNA reads TGTGCCAGCAGCCCCCCCGGGGGGCGGGGGGCCCAGTACTTC.

This clone was counted a few times. Here the CDR3 DNA reads TGTGCTAGTGGTTTGGTAGGACAGGGTGAGGTATACGGGCAAGAGACCCAGTACTTC. Its protein is CASGLVGQGEVYGQETQYF. The chain couples TRBV12-5 to TRBJ2-5; 8 bases align to TRBD1. The CDR3 contains 19 residues. V was clipped by 0 bases and J by 2 bases; unmatched bases: 14. CDR1 and CDR2 from the germline V gene are LGHNT and FRNRAP.

In this sample, this clone turned up many times. This rearrangement joins TRBV6-6 to TRBJ2-3, with TRBD2 identical over 11 bases. V shed 0 bases, J shed 6 bases, and the junction held 5 bases outside the gene matches. The CDR3 has 16 residues. Germline V gives CDR1 MNHNY, CDR2 SVGAGI (reference sequence). This CDR3 reads CASSYSGLAEWDTQYF. Written as DNA, the CDR3 is TGTGCCAGCAGTTACTCGGGACTAGCGGAGTGGGATACGCAGTATTTT.

The chain employs TRBV11-2 and TRBJ2-5, with D possibly matching TRBD2 (5 bases). CDR1 and CDR2 (germline): SGHAT, FQNNGV. The CDR3 is 14 amino acids. Deletions cut 4 bases from V and 5 bases from J, with 14 bases between. For the CDR3, the DNA is TGTGCCAGCAGCTCCAGAAGCGGCCTGGAGACCCAGTACTTC. It specifies CASSSRSGLETQYF.

The chain joins TRBV27 to TRBJ2-2; 14 positions agree with TRBD2. The germline V gene encodes CDR1 MNHEY and CDR2 SMNVEV (reference sequence). J was trimmed by 7 bases and V by 6 bases; bases with no gene match: 10. This CDR3 spans 17 amino acids. CDR3 DNA sequence: TGTGCCAGCAGGGCTCCGGGACTAGCGGGAGTTAGCGGGGAGCTGTTTTTT. Protein product: CASRAPGLAGVSGELFF.